The clone carrying this T cell receptor beta chain appeared a few times. The data were taken from a study of blood T cell repertoires in COVID-19. At the level of the study: Acute and convalescent COVID-19 specimens originated in the United States, Italy and Spain.

Participants were aged 18 to 89 years, lived in 20 to 25 US areas, and enrolled virtually. Donors in Cohort 3 counted as recovered after two negative PCRs, clearance, or symptom resolution. The germline gives CDR1 SEHNR, CDR2 FQNEAQ (reference sequence). The germline V and J ends were trimmed by 6 bases and 4 bases, with 15 bases remaining between them. The CDR3 has 14 residues. Using immunoSEQ multiplex PCR, the repertoire was profiled, and TCRdb retains in-frame clones only, with some absent. The data show approximately 130,000 clones, with 75% to 90% seen just once and approximately 2.3% held by the top ten.

This sequence originates from a woman aged 45-65 years who had recovered from COVID-19. Sequencing was carried out using PBMCs or T cells enriched from blood (not recorded which). The V and J genes are TRBV7-9 and TRBJ1-2; maybe TRBD1 (5 bases). CDR3 residues: CASRGQGLIYGYTF. Written as DNA, the CDR3 is TGTGCCAGCAGAGGGCAGGGACTAATCTATGGCTACACCTTC.